This T cell receptor (beta chain) was captured in a study of blood T cell repertoires in COVID-19. In this sample, this clone turned up once. Only in-frame clones appear in the TCRdb table, and some are missing; sequencing was by immunoSEQ multiplex PCR. The table lists about 140,000 clones, 70% to 85% of them singletons, with approximately 10% in the top ten. This CDR3 spans 14 amino acids. The germline CDR1 and CDR2 sequences are WNHNN and SYGVQD (reference sequence). V was pared by 6 bases and J by 2 bases, with 11 bases between. Sequencing was carried out using peripheral blood. The chain links TRBV10-1 to TRBJ1-3; D might be TRBD1 (5 bases). The source is a man between 60 and 70 years old with active or convalescent COVID-19. CDR3 nucleotide sequence: TGCGCCAGCAGGGCGGACAACACTGGAAACACCATATATTTT. Its protein is CASRADNTGNTIYF.